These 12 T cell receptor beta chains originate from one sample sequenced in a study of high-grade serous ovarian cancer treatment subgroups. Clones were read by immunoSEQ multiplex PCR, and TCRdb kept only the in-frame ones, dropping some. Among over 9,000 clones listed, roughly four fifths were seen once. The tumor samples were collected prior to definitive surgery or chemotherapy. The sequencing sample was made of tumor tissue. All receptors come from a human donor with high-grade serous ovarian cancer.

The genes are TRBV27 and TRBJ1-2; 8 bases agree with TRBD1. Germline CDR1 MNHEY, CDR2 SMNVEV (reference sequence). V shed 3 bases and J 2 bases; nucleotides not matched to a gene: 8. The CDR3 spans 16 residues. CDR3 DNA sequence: TGTGCCAGCAGTTTGAGGCAGGGGGCAATAAACTATGGCTACACCTTC. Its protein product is CASSLRQGAINYGYTF.

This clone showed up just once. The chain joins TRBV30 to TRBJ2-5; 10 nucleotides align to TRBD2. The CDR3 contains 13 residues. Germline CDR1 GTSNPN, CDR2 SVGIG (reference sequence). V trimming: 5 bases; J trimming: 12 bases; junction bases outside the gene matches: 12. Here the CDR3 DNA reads TGTGCCTGGCGCGCCACTCTAGCGGGAGCGGAGTACTTC. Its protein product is CAWRATLAGAEYF.

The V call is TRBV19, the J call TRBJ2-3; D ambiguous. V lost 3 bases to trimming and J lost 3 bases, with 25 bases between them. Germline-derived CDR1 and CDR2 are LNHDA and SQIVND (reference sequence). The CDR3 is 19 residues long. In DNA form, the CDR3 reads TGTGCCAGTAGTATGCCCAGGCGATGGGGAAATGAACAGACAGATACGCAGTATTTT. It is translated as CASSMPRRWGNEQTDTQYF.

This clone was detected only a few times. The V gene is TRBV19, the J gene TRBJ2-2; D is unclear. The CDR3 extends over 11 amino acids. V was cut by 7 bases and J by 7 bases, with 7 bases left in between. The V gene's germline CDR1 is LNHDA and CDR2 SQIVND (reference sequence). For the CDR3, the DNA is TGTGCCAGTACGTCTGACGGGGAGCTGTTTTTT. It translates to CASTSDGELFF.

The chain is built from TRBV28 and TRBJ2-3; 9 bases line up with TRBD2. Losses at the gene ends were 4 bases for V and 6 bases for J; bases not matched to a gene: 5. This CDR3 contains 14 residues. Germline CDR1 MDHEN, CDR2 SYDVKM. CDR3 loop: CASSWVAGEDTQYF. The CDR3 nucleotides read TGTGCCAGCAGTTGGGTAGCGGGAGAGGATACGCAGTATTTT.

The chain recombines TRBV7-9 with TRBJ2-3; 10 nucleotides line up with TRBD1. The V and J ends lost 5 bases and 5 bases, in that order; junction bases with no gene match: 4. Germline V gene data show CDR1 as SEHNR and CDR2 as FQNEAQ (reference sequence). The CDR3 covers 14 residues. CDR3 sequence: CASSLGQGKDTQYF. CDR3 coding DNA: TGTGCCAGCAGCCTGGGACAGGGGAAAGATACGCAGTATTTT. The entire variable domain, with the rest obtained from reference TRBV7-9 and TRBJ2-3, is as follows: DTGVSQNPRHKITKRGQNVTFRCDPISEHNRLYWYRQTLGQGPEFLTYFQNEAQLEKSRLLSDRFSAERPKGSFSTLEIQRTEQGDSAMYLCASSLGQGKDTQYFGPGTRLTVL.

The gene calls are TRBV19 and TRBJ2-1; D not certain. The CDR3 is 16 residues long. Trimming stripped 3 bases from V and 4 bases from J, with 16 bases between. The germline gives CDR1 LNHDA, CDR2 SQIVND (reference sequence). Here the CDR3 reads CASSMGSFGLYNEQFF. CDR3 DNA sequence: TGTGCCAGTAGTATGGGCTCCTTTGGATTATACAATGAGCAGTTCTTC.

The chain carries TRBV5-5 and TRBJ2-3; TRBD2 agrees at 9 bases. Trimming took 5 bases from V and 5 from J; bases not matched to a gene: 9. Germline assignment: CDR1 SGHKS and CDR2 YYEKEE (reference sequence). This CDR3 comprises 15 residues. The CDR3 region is CASSLAGASGDTQYF. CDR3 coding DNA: TGTGCCAGCAGTTTAGCGGGAGCCTCGGGAGATACGCAGTATTTT.

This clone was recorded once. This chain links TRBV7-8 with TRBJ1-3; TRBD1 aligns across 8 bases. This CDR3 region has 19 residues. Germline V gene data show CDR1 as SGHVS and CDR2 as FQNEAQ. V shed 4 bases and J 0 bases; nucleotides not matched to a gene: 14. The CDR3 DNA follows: TGTGCCAGCAGCTCCCGCCGGACAGGGCCCACCAACTCTGGAAACACCATATATTTT. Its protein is CASSSRRTGPTNSGNTIYF.

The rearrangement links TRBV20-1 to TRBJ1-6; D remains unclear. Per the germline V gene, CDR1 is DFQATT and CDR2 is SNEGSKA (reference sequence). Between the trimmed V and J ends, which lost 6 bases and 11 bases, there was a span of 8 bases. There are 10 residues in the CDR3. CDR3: CSAGTTPLHF. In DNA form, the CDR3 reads TGCAGTGCGGGAACGACACCCCTCCACTTT.

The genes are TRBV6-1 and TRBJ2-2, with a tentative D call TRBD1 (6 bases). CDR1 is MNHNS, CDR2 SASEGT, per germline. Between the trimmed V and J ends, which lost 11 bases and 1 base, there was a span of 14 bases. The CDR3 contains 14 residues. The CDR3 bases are TGTGCCGCCTACAGGGCTTTGAACACCGGGGAGCTGTTTTTT. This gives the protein CAAYRALNTGELFF.

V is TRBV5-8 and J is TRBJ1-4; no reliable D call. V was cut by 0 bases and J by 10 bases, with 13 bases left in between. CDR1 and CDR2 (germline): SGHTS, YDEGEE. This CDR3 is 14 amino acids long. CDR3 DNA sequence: TGTGCCAGCAGCTTGGAGTGGGTTTCGGGAAAACTGTTTTTT. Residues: CASSLEWVSGKLFF.